Below, 3 T cell receptor beta chains from the same sample are listed, as sequenced in a study of human T cells and chemical hapten exposure. Time point described: patch test 2, 6 weeks after DPC sensitization. The sample's treatment: therapeutic diphenylcyclopropenone sensitization with weekly scalp DPC. TCRdb re-called the RACE reads through MiXCR, storing one row per CDR3 protein. The data contain around 99,000 distinct CDR3 sequences, roughly 10% of them singletons. Material: whole blood, obtained in connection with sensitization to the hapten diphenylcyclopropenone (DPC). These receptor sequences come from a woman between 35 and 50 years old with alopecia areata. Some clones in this sample may be carry-over from other donors' samples.

This clonotype was observed a few times. The gene calls are TRBV3-1 and TRBJ2-1; D unresolved. CDR3 length: 12 amino acids. V lost 0 bases and J 15 bases, leaving 12 bases between the germline ends. CDR1 is LGHDT, CDR2 YNNKEL, per germline (reference sequence). The chain's CDR3 is CASSQERAPRFF. The DNA of the CDR3 is TGTGCCAGCAGCCAAGAAAGAGCCCCCCGGTTCTTC.

The chain carries TRBV11-2 and TRBJ1-4; D unresolved. The CDR3 runs to 13 residues. The V end lost 3 bases, the J end lost 6 bases, and 8 bases lay between the germline ends. The V gene's germline CDR1 is SGHAT and CDR2 FQNNGV. CDR3 residues: CASSLAVYEKLFF. CDR3 nucleotide sequence: TGTGCCAGCAGCTTGGCGGTCTATGAAAAACTGTTTTTT.

The DNA of the CDR3 is TGTGCCAGCAGTTTATCTGGGGTCCACCGGGAGCTGTTTTTT. Its protein product is CASSLSGVHRELFF. The chain links TRBV28 to TRBJ2-2; D unclear. V was pared by 1 base and J by 9 bases, with 12 bases between. In germline, CDR1 is MDHEN, CDR2 SYDVKM. This CDR3 comprises 14 residues.